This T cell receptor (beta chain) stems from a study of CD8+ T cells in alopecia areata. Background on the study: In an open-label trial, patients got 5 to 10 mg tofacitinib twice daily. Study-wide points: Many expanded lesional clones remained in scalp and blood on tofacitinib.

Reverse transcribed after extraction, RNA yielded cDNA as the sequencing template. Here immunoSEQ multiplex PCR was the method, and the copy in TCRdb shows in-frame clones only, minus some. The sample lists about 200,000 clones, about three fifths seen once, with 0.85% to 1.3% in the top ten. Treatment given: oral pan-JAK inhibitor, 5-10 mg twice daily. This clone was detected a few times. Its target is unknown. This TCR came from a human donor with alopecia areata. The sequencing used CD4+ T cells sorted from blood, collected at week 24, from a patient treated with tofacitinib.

The CDR3, as DNA: TGTGCCAGCTCACTCGGACCCGAGGAGACCCAGTACTTC. As protein: CASSLGPEETQYF. This chain connects TRBV18 to TRBJ2-5; D gene unclear. V was clipped by 4 bases and J by 5 bases, with 11 bases between them. There are 13 residues in the CDR3. In germline, CDR1 is KGHSH, CDR2 LQKENI.